Listed here are 20 T cell receptor beta chains from one sample, sequenced in a study of blood T cell repertoires in COVID-19. Clones were read by immunoSEQ multiplex PCR, and TCRdb kept only the in-frame ones, dropping some. Among tens of thousands of clones listed, about 88% were seen once. Sequencing was carried out using peripheral blood. These receptors were taken from a man between 65 and 85 years old with active COVID-19.

This clone was counted once. The chain joins TRBV6-2 or TRBV6-3 to TRBJ1-6; 10 bases are shared with TRBD1. V lost 5 bases and J lost 7; bases outside the gene matches: 11. This CDR3 is 17 amino acids long. Germline values: CDR1 MNHEY, CDR2 SVGEGT. This CDR3 is CASSRLRDRGGNSPLHF. CDR3 in DNA: TGTGCCAGCAGTCGTCTCCGGGACAGGGGAGGCAATTCACCCCTCCACTTT.

The chain couples TRBV2 to TRBJ1-2, with D unclear. The V gene's germline CDR1 is SNHLY and CDR2 FYNNEI. The CDR3 totals 11 residues. Trimming left V 11 bases short and J 8 bases short, with 15 bases between. The chain's CDR3 is CASRELSGYTF. CDR3 sequence (DNA): TGTGCCTCCCGGGAGCTGAGCGGCTACACCTTC.

The chain recombines TRBV23-1 with TRBJ2-3; TRBD2 is a possible D gene (6 bases). TRBV23-1 belongs to the ORF category, with a function that is uncertain. Trimming cost V 3 bases and J 6 bases, with 16 bases left between them. The CDR3 is made up of 15 amino acids. The CDR3 DNA reads as TGCGCCAGCAGTCACCACACTCGGGAGACGGATACGCAGTATTTT. Protein product: CASSHHTRETDTQYF.

This clone occurred a few times. V is TRBV9 and J is TRBJ2-7; 9 bases align to TRBD1. The germline CDR1 and CDR2 sequences are SGDLS and YYNGEE. The CDR3 sequence is 15 residues long. Losses at the gene ends were 3 bases for V and 3 bases for J; bases not matched to a gene: 7. As DNA, the CDR3 is TGTGCCAGCAGCGAAGGGGGACAGGGAGACTACGAGCAGTACTTC. Amino acids: CASSEGGQGDYEQYF.

J is TRBJ2-7 and V is TRBV25-1; tentatively, D is TRBD1 (5 bases). Germline V lookup: CDR1 MGHDK, CDR2 SYGVNS. The CDR3 contains 14 residues. Trimming stripped 0 bases from V and 6 bases from J, with 12 bases between. Written as DNA, the CDR3 is TGTGCCAGCAGTGAATACGGGCCAGGGCGCGAGCAGTACTTC. It codes for CASSEYGPGREQYF.

The V and J genes are TRBV2 and TRBJ1-1; perhaps TRBD1 as D (6 bases). The CDR3 runs to 13 residues. Germline assignment: CDR1 SNHLY and CDR2 FYNNEI. V was trimmed by 5 bases and J by 2 bases, leaving 9 bases between them. This CDR3 is CASSKQGNTEAFF. DNA of the CDR3: TGTGCCAGCAGTAAACAGGGTAACACTGAAGCTTTCTTT.

V is TRBV5-1 and J is TRBJ2-2; the match to TRBD2 covers 8 bases. J was trimmed by 0 bases and V by 2 bases; bases with no gene match: 3. Germline V gene data show CDR1 as SGHRS and CDR2 as YFSETQ. This CDR3 region has 16 residues. The CDR3 nucleotides are TGCGCCAGCAGCTTAGCGGGGGCCTCGAACACCGGGGAGCTGTTTTTT. This codes for CASSLAGASNTGELFF.

The gene calls are TRBV7-6 and TRBJ1-3, with D maybe TRBD1 (6 bases). With 1 base removed from V and 0 bases from J, the gap between germline ends came to 13 bases. The germline V gene encodes CDR1 SGHVS and CDR2 FNYEAQ. This CDR3 spans 17 amino acids. In DNA form, the CDR3 reads TGTGCCAGCAGCTTAGTCGCAGGGGCGCTCTCTGGAAACACCATATATTTT. Amino acid sequence: CASSLVAGALSGNTIYF.

The chain employs TRBV16 and TRBJ1-5, with D perhaps TRBD1 (5 bases). Trimming pared 4 bases from V and 3 bases from J, leaving 13 bases between. The CDR3 contains 15 residues. Germline V gene lookup returns CDR1 KGHSY and CDR2 FQNENV. The CDR3 DNA is TGTGCCAGCAGCCCTACCGGACATCACAATCAGCCCCAGCATTTT. Protein product: CASSPTGHHNQPQHF.

This chain links TRBV28 with TRBJ1-1; a possible D gene is TRBD1 (6 bases). Per germline, CDR1 MDHEN and CDR2 SYDVKM. V gave up 5 bases and J gave up 1 base, with 8 bases separating them. CDR3 length equals 13 residues. CDR3 nucleotides: TGTGCCAGCAGTCTACAGGGGAACACTGAAGCTTTCTTT. Translation gives CASSLQGNTEAFF.

This rearrangement joins TRBV25-1 to TRBJ1-2, with TRBD1 matching over 8 bases. The V and J ends lost 2 bases and 5 bases, in that order; junction bases with no gene match: 1. There are 13 residues in the CDR3. Germline V gene sequence: CDR1 MGHDK, CDR2 SYGVNS. CDR3 region: CASSEGQGYGYTF. In DNA, the CDR3 is TGTGCCAGCAGTGAAGGACAGGGATATGGCTACACCTTC.

The V and J genes are TRBV5-5 and TRBJ1-1; a weak D match, TRBD1 (5 bases). The CDR3 spans 14 residues. Trimming removed 0 bases from V and 4 bases from J, with 10 bases in between. Germline lookup yields CDR1 SGHKS and CDR2 YYEKEE (reference sequence). Here the CDR3 reads CASSLERGGTEAFF. CDR3 coding DNA: TGTGCCAGCAGCTTGGAAAGGGGAGGCACTGAAGCTTTCTTT.

The chain is built from TRBV29-1 and TRBJ2-7; TRBD1 aligns across 12 bases. Per the germline V gene, CDR1 is SQVTM and CDR2 is ANQGSEA. Trimming took 5 bases from V and 3 from J; bases not matched to a gene: 14. The CDR3 totals 17 residues. The CDR3 loop reads CSVIGTGGIGGFYEQYF. The CDR3 DNA reads TGCAGCGTTATCGGGACAGGGGGCATCGGGGGGTTCTACGAGCAGTACTTC.

V gene TRBV6-5 combines with J gene TRBJ2-1, with a weak D call TRBD1 (6 bases). The V end was cut by 11 bases, the J end by 4 bases, with 21 bases between. Germline V gene data show CDR1 as MNHEY and CDR2 as SVGAGI. CDR3 size: 15 residues. CDR3 sequence (DNA): TGTGCCGCCAATACCGGGACAATGATGTACAATGAGCAGTTCTTC. This codes for CAANTGTMMYNEQFF.

This clone is a singleton in its sample. V and J are TRBV6-1 and TRBJ1-5; D ambiguous. V was shortened by 2 bases and J by 4 bases, with 12 bases between the two germline ends. Germline CDR1 MNHNS, CDR2 SASEGT. This CDR3 is built from 15 residues. CDR3 coding DNA: TGTGCCAGCAGTGAATTTACAGTTGGGAATCAGCCCCAGCATTTT. Amino acid sequence: CASSEFTVGNQPQHF.

The chain recombines TRBV7-8 with TRBJ2-1; D may be TRBD1 (6 bases). Trimming pared 5 bases from V and 0 bases from J, leaving 20 bases between. Germline V gives CDR1 SGHVS, CDR2 FQNEAQ. This CDR3 region has 18 residues. CDR3 coding DNA: TGTGCCAGCAGCGAGTATCCCGGGACAAGGAGCTCCTACAATGAGCAGTTCTTC. Its protein product is CASSEYPGTRSSYNEQFF.

The rearrangement uses TRBV2 and TRBJ2-2, with 9 nucleotides matching TRBD1. The CDR3 has 15 amino acids. The J segment lost 5 bases and the V segment lost 6 bases, leaving 7 bases of the junction unmatched. From germline, CDR1 is SNHLY and CDR2 FYNNEI. CDR3 region: CASSLDRGGTGELFF. The CDR3 DNA follows: TGTGCCAGCAGCCTAGACAGGGGGGGGACCGGGGAGCTGTTTTTT.

The J gene is TRBJ2-6, the V gene TRBV5-4; no firm D call. Germline V gene lookup returns CDR1 SGHNT and CDR2 YYREEE (reference sequence). The CDR3 has 15 residues. The V gene lost 0 bases and the J gene lost 0 bases, with 4 bases spanning the gap. CDR3 sequence: CASSLASSGANVLTF. DNA of the CDR3: TGTGCCAGCAGCTTGGCTAGCTCTGGGGCCAACGTCCTGACTTTC.

CDR3 nucleotides: TGTGCCAGCAGTTTCTGGGCAGGGGAGACCCAGTACTTC. Encoded protein: CASSFWAGETQYF. This chain connects TRBV12-3 or TRBV12-4 to TRBJ2-5; perhaps TRBD1 as D (5 bases). CDR3 length: 13 residues. Trimming stripped 3 bases from V and 5 bases from J, with 10 bases between.

This rearrangement joins TRBV28 to TRBJ1-4; possibly TRBD1 for D (5 bases). Trimming took 7 bases from V and 4 from J, leaving 16 bases between them. Germline lookup yields CDR1 MDHEN and CDR2 SYDVKM. This CDR3 comprises 15 residues. In nucleotides, the CDR3 is TGTGCCAGCATAAGTTGGGGCAGACTTAATGAAAAACTGTTTTTT. This translates into CASISWGRLNEKLFF.